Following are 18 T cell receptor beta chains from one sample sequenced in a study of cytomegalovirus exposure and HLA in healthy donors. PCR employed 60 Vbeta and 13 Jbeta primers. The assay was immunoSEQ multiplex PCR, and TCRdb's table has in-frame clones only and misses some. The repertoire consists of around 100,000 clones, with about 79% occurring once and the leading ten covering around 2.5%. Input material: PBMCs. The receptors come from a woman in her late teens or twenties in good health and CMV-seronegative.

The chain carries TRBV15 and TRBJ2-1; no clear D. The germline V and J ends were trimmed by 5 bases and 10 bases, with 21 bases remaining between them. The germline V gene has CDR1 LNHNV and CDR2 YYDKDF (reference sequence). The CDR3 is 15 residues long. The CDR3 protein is CATSSLRIIHPEQFF. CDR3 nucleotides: TGTGCCACCAGCTCACTGAGGATTATACACCCGGAGCAGTTCTTC.

The CDR3 region has the DNA TGTGCCAGCAGTTCTCGCCTGGGACAGATGAACACTGAAGCTTTCTTT. This translates into CASSSRLGQMNTEAFF. The chain recombines TRBV7-9 with TRBJ1-1, with 7 positions matching TRBD1. CDR3 size: 16 residues. Per the germline V gene, CDR1 is SEHNR and CDR2 is FQNEAQ (reference sequence). With 6 bases clipped from V and 0 bases from J, the junction kept 10 bases outside the gene matches.

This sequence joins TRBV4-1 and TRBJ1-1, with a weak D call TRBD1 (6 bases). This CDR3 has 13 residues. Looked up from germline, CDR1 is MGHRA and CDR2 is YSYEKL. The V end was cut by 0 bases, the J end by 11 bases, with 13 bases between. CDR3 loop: CASSQDPGGSAFF. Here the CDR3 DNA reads TGCGCCAGCAGCCAAGATCCGGGGGGCTCGGCTTTCTTT.

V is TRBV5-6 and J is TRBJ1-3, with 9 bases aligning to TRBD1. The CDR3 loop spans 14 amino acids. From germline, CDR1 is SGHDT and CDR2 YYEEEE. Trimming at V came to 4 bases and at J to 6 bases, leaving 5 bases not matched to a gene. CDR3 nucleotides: TGTGCCAGCAGCCTAAGGACAGGGGCAAACACCATATATTTT. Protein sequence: CASSLRTGANTIYF.

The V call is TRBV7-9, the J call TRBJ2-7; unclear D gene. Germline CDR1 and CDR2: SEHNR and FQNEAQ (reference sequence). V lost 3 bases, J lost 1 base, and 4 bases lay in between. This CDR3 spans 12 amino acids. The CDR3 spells CASSFPSYEQYF. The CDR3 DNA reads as TGTGCCAGCAGCTTTCCTTCCTACGAGCAGTACTTC.

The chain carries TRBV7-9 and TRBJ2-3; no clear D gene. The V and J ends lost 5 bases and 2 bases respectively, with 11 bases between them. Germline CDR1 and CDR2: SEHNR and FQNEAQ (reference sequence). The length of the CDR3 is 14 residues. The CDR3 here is CASSPQRSTDTQYF. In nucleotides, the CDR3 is TGTGCCAGCAGCCCTCAGCGCTCCACAGATACGCAGTATTTT.

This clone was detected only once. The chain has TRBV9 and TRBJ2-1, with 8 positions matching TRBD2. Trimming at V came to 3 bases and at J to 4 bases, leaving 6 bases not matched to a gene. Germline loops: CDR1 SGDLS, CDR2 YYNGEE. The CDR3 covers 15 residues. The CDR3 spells CASSESGSRYNEQFF. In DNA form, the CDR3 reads TGTGCCAGCAGCGAGAGCGGGAGTAGGTACAATGAGCAGTTCTTC.

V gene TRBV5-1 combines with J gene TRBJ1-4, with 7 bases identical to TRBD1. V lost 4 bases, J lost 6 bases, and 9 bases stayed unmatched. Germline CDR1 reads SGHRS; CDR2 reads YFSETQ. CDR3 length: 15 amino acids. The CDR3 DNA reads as TGCGCCAGCAGCCCGGGGACAGTGGGAGATGAAAAACTGTTTTTT. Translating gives CASSPGTVGDEKLFF.

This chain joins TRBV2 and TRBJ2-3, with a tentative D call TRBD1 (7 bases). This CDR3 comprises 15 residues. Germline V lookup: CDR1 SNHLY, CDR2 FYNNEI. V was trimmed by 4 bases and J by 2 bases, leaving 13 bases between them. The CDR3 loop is CASSVGGGHTDTQYF. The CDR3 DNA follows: TGTGCCAGCAGTGTTGGAGGGGGCCACACAGATACGCAGTATTTT.

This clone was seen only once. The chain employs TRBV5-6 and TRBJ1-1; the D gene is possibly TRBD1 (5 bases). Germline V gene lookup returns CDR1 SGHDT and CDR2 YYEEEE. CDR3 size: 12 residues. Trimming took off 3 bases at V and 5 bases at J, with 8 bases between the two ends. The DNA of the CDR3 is TGTGCCAGCAGCTGGGGGGGGACTGAAGCTTTCTTT. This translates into CASSWGGTEAFF.

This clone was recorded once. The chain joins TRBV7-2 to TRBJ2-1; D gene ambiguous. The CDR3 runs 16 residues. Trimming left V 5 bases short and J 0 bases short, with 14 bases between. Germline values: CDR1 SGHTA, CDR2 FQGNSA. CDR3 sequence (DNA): TGTGCCAGCAGCCGCGGCGAGCCGAGCTCCTACAATGAGCAGTTCTTC. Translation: CASSRGEPSSYNEQFF. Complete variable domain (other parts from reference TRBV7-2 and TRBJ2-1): GAGVSQSPSNKVTEKGKDVELRCDPISGHTALYWYRQSLGQGLEFLIYFQGNSAPDKSGLPSDRFSAERTGGSVSTLTIQRTQQEDSAVYLCASSRGEPSSYNEQFFGPGTRLTVL.

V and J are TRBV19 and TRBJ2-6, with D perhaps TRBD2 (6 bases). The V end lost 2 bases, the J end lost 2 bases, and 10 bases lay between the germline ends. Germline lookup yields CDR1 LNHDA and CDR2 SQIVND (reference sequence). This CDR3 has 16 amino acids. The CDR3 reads CASSILPGAGANVLTF. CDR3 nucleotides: TGTGCCAGTAGTATACTTCCGGGGGCTGGGGCCAACGTCCTGACTTTC.

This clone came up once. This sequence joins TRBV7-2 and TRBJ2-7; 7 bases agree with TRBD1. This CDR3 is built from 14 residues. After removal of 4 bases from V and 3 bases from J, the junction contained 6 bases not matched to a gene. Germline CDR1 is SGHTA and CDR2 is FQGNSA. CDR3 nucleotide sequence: TGTGCCAGCAGCTCTGGACAGGCGTTCTACGAGCAGTACTTC. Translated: CASSSGQAFYEQYF.

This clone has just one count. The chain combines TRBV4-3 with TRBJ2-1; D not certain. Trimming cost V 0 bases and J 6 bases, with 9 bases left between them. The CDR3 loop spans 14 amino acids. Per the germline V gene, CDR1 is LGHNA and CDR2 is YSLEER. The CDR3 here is CASSQDRGSNEQFF. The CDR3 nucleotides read TGCGCCAGCAGCCAAGATAGAGGTTCCAATGAGCAGTTCTTC.

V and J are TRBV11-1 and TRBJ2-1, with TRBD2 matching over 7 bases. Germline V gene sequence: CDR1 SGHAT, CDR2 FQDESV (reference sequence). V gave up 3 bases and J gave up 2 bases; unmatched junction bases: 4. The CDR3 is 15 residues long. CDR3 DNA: TGTGCCAGCAGCTTCTCCGGGGGGACCTACAATGAGCAGTTCTTC. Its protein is CASSFSGGTYNEQFF.

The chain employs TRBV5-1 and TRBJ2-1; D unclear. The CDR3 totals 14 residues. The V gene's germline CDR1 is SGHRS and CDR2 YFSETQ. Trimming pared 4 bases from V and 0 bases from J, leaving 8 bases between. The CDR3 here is CASSVAVSYNEQFF. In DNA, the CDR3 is TGCGCCAGCAGCGTGGCTGTCTCCTACAATGAGCAGTTCTTC.

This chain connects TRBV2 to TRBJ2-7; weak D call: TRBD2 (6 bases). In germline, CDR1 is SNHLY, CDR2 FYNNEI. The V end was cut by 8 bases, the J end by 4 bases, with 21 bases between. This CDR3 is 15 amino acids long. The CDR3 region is CASCPDIAGLYEQYF. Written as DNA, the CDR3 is TGTGCCAGCTGTCCGGATATCGCGGGATTGTACGAGCAGTACTTC. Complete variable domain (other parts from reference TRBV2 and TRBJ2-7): EPEVTQTPSHQVTQMGQEVILRCVPISNHLYFYWYRQILGQKVEFLVSFYNNEISEKSEIFDDQFSVERPDGSNFTLKIRSTKLEDSAMYFCASCPDIAGLYEQYFGPGTRLTVT.

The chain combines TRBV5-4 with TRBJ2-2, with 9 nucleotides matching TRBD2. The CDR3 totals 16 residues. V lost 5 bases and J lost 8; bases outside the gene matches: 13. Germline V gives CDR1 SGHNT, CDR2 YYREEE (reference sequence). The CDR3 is CASRSGTSRNTGELFF. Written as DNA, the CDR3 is TGTGCCAGCAGATCCGGGACTAGCCGGAATACGGGGGAGCTGTTTTTT.